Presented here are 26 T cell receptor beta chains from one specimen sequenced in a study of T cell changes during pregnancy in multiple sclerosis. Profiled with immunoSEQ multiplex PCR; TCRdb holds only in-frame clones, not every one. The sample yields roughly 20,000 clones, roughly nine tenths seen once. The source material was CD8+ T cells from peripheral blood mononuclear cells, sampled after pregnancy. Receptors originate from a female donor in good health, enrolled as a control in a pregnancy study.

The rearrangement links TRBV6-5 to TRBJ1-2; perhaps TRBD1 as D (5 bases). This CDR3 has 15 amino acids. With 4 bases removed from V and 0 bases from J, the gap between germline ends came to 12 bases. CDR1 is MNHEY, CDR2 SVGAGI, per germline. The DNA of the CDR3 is TGTGCCAGCAGTTCCTACCAGGGTTCTAACTATGGCTACACCTTC. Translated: CASSSYQGSNYGYTF.

The CDR3 DNA is TGTGCCAGCAGTTCCCCCGGGACAGGAACCTACGAGCAGTACTTC. This gives the protein CASSSPGTGTYEQYF. The chain couples TRBV27 to TRBJ2-7, with 8 bases that match TRBD1. The CDR3 extends over 15 amino acids. V was pared by 4 bases and J by 2 bases, with 7 bases of the junction left unmatched. Germline CDR1 and CDR2: MNHEY and SMNVEV (reference sequence).

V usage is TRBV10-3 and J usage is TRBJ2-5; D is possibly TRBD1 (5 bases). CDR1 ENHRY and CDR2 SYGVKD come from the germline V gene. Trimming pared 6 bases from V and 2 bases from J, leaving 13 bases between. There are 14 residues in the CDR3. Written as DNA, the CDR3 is TGTGCCATCAGCTCGACCGGACAACAAGAGACCCAGTACTTC. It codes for CAISSTGQQETQYF.

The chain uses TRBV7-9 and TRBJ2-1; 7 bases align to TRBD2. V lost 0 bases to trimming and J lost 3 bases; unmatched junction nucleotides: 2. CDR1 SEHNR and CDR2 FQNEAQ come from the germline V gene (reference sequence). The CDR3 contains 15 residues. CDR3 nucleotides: TGTGCCAGCAGCTTAGCCAGCGGGGTCTACAATGAGCAGTTCTTC. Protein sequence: CASSLASGVYNEQFF.

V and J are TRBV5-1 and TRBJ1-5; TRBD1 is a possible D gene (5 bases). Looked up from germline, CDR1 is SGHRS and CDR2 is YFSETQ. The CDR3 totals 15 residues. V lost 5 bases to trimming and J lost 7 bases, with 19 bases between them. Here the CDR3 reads CASSPGGGVRQPQHF. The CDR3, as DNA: TGCGCCAGCAGTCCCGGGGGAGGGGTGAGACAGCCCCAGCATTTT. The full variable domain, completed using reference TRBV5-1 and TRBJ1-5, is KAGVTQTPRYLIKTRGQQVTLSCSPISGHRSVSWYQQTPGQGLQFLFEYFSETQRNKGNFPGRFSGRQFSNSRSEMNVSTLELGDSALYLCASSPGGGVRQPQHFGDGTRLSIL.

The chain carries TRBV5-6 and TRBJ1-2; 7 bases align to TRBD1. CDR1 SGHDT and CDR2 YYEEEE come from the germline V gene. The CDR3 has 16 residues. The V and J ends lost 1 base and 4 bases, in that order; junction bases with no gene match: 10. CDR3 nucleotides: TGTGCCAGCAGCTTGTTGGCAGGGGGTACTTTCTATGGCTACACCTTC. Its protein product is CASSLLAGGTFYGYTF.

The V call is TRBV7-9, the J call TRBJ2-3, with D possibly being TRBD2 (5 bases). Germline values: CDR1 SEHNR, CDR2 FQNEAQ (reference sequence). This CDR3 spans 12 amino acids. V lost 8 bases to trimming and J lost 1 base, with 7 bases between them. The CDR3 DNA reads TGTGCCAGCGAGGGAGGCACAGATACGCAGTATTTT. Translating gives CASEGGTDTQYF.

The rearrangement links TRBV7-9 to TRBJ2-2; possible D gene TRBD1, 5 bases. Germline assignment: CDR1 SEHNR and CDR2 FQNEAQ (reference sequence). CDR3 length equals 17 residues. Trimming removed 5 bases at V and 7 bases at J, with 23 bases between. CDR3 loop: CASSLKVSAGLGGELFF. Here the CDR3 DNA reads TGTGCCAGCAGCCTAAAGGTCTCAGCAGGGCTGGGCGGGGAGCTGTTTTTT. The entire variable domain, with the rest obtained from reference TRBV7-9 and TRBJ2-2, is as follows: DTGVSQNPRHKITKRGQNVTFRCDPISEHNRLYWYRQTLGQGPEFLTYFQNEAQLEKSRLLSDRFSAERPKGSFSTLEIQRTEQGDSAMYLCASSLKVSAGLGGELFFGEGSRLTVL.

CDR3 residues: CASSGGSYNEQFF. CDR3 bases: TGTGCCAGCAGCGGGGGGTCTTACAATGAGCAGTTCTTC. V gene TRBV11-2 combines with J gene TRBJ2-1; D is possibly TRBD2 (6 bases). The CDR3 has 13 residues. V was cut by 5 bases and J by 4 bases, with 9 bases left in between. CDR1 SGHAT and CDR2 FQNNGV come from the germline V gene.

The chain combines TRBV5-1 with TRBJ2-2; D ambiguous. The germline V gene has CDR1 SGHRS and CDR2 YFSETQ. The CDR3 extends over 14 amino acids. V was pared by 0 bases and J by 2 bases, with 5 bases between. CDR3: CASSLELNTGELFF. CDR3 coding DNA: TGCGCCAGCAGCTTGGAACTCAACACCGGGGAGCTGTTTTTT.

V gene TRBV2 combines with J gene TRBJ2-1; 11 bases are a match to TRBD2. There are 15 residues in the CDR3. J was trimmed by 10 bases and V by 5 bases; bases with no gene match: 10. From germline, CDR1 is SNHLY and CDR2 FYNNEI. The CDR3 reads CASSSGTSGPGEQFF. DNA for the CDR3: TGTGCCAGCAGTTCCGGGACTAGCGGTCCGGGGGAGCAGTTCTTC.

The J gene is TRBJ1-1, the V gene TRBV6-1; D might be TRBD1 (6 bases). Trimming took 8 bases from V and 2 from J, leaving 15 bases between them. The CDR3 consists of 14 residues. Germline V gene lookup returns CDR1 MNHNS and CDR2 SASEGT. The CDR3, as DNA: TGTGCCAGCTATAGGTTGGGGGCCAACACTGAAGCTTTCTTT. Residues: CASYRLGANTEAFF.

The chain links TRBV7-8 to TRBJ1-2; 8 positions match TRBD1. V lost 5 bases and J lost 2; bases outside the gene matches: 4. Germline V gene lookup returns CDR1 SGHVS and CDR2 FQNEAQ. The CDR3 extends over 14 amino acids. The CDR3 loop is CASSPRGPNYGYTF. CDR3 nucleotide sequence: TGTGCCAGCAGCCCCAGGGGGCCGAACTATGGCTACACCTTC.

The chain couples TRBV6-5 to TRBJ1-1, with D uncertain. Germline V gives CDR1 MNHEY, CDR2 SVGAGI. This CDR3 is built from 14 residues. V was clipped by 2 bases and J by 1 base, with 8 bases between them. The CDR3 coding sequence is TGTGCCAGCAGTTACGACGAGGGGAACACTGAAGCTTTCTTT. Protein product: CASSYDEGNTEAFF.

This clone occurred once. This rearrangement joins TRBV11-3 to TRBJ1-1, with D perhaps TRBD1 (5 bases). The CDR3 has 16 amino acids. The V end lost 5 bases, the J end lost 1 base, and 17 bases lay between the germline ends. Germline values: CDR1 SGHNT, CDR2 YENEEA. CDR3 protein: CASSPRGGDRNTEAFF. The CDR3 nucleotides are TGTGCCAGCAGCCCTAGGGGAGGGGATAGGAACACTGAAGCTTTCTTT.

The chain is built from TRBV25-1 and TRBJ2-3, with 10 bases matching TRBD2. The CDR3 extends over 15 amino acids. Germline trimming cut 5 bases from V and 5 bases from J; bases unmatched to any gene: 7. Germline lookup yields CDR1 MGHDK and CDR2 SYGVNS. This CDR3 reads CASSSTSGLGDTQYF. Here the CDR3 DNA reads TGTGCCAGCAGTTCGACTAGCGGGTTAGGAGATACGCAGTATTTT.

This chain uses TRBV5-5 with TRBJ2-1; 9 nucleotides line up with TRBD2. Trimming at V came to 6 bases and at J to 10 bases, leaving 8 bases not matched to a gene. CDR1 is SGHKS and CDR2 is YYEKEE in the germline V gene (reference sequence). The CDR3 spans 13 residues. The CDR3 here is CASTHRTSEEQFF. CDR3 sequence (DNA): TGTGCCAGCACTCACCGGACTAGCGAAGAGCAGTTCTTC.

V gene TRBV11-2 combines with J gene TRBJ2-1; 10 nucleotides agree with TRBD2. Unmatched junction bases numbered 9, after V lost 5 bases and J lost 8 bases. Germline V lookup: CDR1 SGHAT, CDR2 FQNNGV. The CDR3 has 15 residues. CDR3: CASSLGTSVADEQFF. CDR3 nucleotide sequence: TGTGCCAGCAGCCTCGGGACTAGCGTCGCGGATGAGCAGTTCTTC.

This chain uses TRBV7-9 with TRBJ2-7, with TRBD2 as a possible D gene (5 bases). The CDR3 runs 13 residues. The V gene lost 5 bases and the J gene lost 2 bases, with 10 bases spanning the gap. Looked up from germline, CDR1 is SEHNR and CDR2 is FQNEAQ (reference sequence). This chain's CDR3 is CASSDEGTYEQYF. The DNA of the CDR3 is TGTGCCAGCAGCGACGAGGGAACCTACGAGCAGTACTTC.

CDR3 loop: CASSLGLAGVGDTQYF. The CDR3 bases are TGTGCCAGCAGCTTGGGCCTAGCGGGAGTCGGAGATACGCAGTATTTT. The V and J genes are TRBV7-9 and TRBJ2-3, with 10 bases aligning to TRBD2. The CDR3 is 16 residues long. J lost 5 bases, V lost 3 bases, and 8 bases had no gene match. The V gene's germline CDR1 is SEHNR and CDR2 FQNEAQ (reference sequence).

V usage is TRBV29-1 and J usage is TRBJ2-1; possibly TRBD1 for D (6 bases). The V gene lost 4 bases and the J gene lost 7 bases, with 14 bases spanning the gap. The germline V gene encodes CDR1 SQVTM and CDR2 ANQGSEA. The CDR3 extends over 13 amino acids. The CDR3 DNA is TGCAGCGTTGTGGGACAAACCACGAATGAGCAGTTCTTC. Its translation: CSVVGQTTNEQFF.

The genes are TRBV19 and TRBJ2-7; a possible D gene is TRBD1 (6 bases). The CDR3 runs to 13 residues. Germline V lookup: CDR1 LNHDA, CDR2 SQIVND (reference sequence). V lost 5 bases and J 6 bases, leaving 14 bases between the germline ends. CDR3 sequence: CASSQYQGFEQYF. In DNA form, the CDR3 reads TGTGCCAGTAGTCAATACCAGGGGTTCGAGCAGTACTTC.

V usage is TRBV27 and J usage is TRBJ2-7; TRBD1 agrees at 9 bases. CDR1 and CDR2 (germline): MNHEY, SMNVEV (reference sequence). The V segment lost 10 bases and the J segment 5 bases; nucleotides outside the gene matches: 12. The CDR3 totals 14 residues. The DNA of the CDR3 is TGTGCCACCCACTCCGGGACAGGGCTTGACGAGCAGTACTTC. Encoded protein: CATHSGTGLDEQYF.

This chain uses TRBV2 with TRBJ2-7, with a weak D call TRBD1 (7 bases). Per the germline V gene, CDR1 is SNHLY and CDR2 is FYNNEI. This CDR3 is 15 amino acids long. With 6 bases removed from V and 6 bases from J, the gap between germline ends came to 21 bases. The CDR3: CASSDRTGMGGEQYF. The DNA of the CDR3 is TGTGCCAGCAGCGATAGGACAGGCATGGGGGGCGAGCAGTACTTC.

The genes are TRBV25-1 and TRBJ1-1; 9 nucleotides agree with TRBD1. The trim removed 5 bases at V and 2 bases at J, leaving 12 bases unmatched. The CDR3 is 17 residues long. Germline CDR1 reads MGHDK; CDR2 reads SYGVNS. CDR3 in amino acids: CASSPRGTGSVNTEAFF. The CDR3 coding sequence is TGTGCCAGCAGTCCAAGGGGGACAGGGTCGGTAAACACTGAAGCTTTCTTT.

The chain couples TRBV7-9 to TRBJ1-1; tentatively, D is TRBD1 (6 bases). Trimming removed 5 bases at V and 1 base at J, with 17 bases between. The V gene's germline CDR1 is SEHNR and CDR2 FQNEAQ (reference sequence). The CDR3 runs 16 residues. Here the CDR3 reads CASSPDPRQENTEAFF. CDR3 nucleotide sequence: TGTGCCAGCAGCCCGGACCCGAGACAGGAGAACACTGAAGCTTTCTTT.